The sequence of this T cell receptor (beta chain) was determined in a study of early T cells in non-severe SARS-CoV-2 infection. Study observations and caveats: Lookups in VDJdb leaned toward anti-spike CD8 responses and missed private and CD4 specificities.

This CDR3 is 12 amino acids long. Germline V CDR1 and CDR2: DFQATT, SNEGSKA (reference sequence). V lost 5 bases to trimming and J lost 5 bases; unmatched junction nucleotides: 2. cDNA molecules, individually, were tagged with unique molecular identifiers. In TCRdb, the 5' RACE reads were re-called with MiXCR into one record per CDR3 protein. The table has about 28,000 distinct CDR3 sequences, about 5.1% seen once. This clonotype was counted ten times or more. The antigen is undetermined. The clonotype was recovered from an adult who was a healthcare worker with PCR-confirmed SARS-CoV-2 infection or an uninfected control (not recorded which). Sequences were obtained from whole blood. V is TRBV20-1 and J is TRBJ2-1; TRBD2 aligns across 8 bases. CDR3 residues: CSAVAGNNEQFF. The CDR3 nucleotides are TGCAGTGCTGTAGCGGGAAACAATGAGCAGTTCTTC.